These T cell receptor beta chains were read from a single sample in a study of graft-versus-host responses after intestinal transplantation. Some clones are missing from TCRdb's copy, which holds only in-frame ones; the method was immunoSEQ multiplex PCR. The repertoire holds some 45,000 clones, with over 85% as singletons. The sequences come from PBMCs, collected around 350 days after intestinal transplant. All receptors come from a human patient who received an intestinal transplant, so some T cells may come from the graft donor. Each CDR3 is given with its conserved first and last residue. A D gene is named only where the DNA matches it firmly. The size entry is marked missing in some rows and otherwise reads once, few, many or a size class.

size,D,J,V,CDR3,DNA
NA,NA,TRBJ1-1,TRBV5-5,CASSLEVLRLDTEAFF,TGTGCCAGCAGCTTGGAAGTTTTACGTCTGGACACTGAAGCTTTCTTT
NA,NA,TRBJ1-2,TRBV5-3,CARTPAAVQGYGYTF,TGTGCCAGAACGCCCGCAGCGGTACAGGGCTATGGCTACACCTTC
once,NA,TRBJ1-2,TRBV7-9,CASSLPGWGEGYTF,TGTGCCAGCAGCTTACCCGGGTGGGGTGAGGGCTACACCTTC
NA,NA,TRBJ1-5,TRBV6-5,CASTHRPGAEQPQHF,TGTGCCAGCACCCACCGTCCGGGAGCGGAGCAGCCCCAGCATTTT
NA,NA,TRBJ2-6,TRBV18,CAIAGGAGANVLTF,TGTGCCATCGCTGGGGGAGCTGGGGCCAACGTCCTGACTTTC
NA,TRBD2,TRBJ2-7,TRBV6-6,CASTRLAGDEQYF,TGTGCCAGCACAAGACTAGCGGGAGACGAGCAGTACTTC
NA,NA,TRBJ1-2,TRBV30,CAWSQGGSDGYTF,TGTGCCTGGAGTCAGGGAGGGTCGGATGGCTACACCTTC
NA,NA,TRBJ1-1,TRBV2,CASRQGPTEAFF,TGTGCCAGCAGGCAGGGGCCCACTGAAGCTTTCTTT
NA,NA,TRBJ1-1,TRBV2,CASSEDSRLLNTEAFF,TGTGCCAGCAGTGAGGACAGTAGGCTTTTGAACACTGAAGCTTTCTTT
NA,NA,TRBJ1-6,TRBV6-5,CASKEEGINSPLHF,TGTGCCAGCAAGGAGGAGGGGATTAATTCACCCCTCCACTTT
NA,TRBD2,TRBJ2-7,TRBV29-1,CSVSERGGLEQYF,TGCAGCGTGTCCGAGCGGGGGGGCCTCGAGCAGTACTTC
few,TRBD2,TRBJ2-2,TRBV7-9,CASRLAVNTGELFF,TGTGCCAGCAGACTAGCGGTGAACACCGGGGAGCTGTTTTTT
NA,NA,TRBJ2-1,TRBV9,CASSVVGVGTYNEQFF,TGTGCCAGCAGCGTGGTAGGGGTGGGAACCTACAATGAGCAGTTCTTC
NA,NA,TRBJ1-1,TRBV5-1,CASSLNNMGTEAFF,TGCGCCAGCAGCTTAAATAACATGGGGACTGAAGCTTTCTTT
NA,TRBD1,TRBJ2-3,TRBV5-4,CASSLALRGPDTQYF,TGTGCCAGCAGCTTGGCCCTAAGGGGGCCCGATACGCAGTATTTT
NA,TRBD1,TRBJ2-2,TRBV5-1,CASRLGQGGPGELFF,TGCGCCAGCAGGCTGGGACAGGGAGGTCCCGGGGAGCTGTTTTTT
NA,NA,TRBJ1-2,TRBV7-6,CASSSSGGNYGYTF,TGTGCCAGCAGCTCCTCCGGGGGGAACTATGGCTACACCTTC
once,NA,TRBJ2-1,TRBV2,CASSDGYNEQFF,TGTGCCAGCAGTGATGGGTACAATGAGCAGTTCTTC
NA,TRBD1,TRBJ2-3,TRBV6-1,CASSVTGGPITDTQYF,TGTGCCAGCAGTGTAACAGGGGGCCCCATCACAGATACGCAGTATTTT
NA,TRBD2,TRBJ2-1,TRBV7-3,CASSRTSGRNEQFF,TGTGCCAGCAGTCGGACTAGCGGTCGCAATGAGCAGTTCTTC
NA,TRBD2,TRBJ2-1,TRBV10-2,CASRDSGGGNEQFF,TGCGCCAGCAGGGATAGCGGGGGAGGAAATGAGCAGTTCTTC
NA,NA,TRBJ2-7,TRBV19,CASSISFGSSYEQYF,TGTGCCAGTAGTATATCTTTTGGTAGCTCCTACGAGCAGTACTTC
NA,NA,TRBJ2-7,TRBV7-3,CASSLNGPGAGSEQYF,TGTGCCAGCAGCTTAAATGGACCTGGAGCGGGTTCCGAGCAGTACTTC
NA,TRBD1,TRBJ2-5,TRBV11-2,CASSQGQRNQETQYF,TGTGCCAGCAGCCAGGGACAGCGAAACCAAGAGACCCAGTACTTC
NA,TRBD1,TRBJ2-7,TRBV19,CASSGRDRAYEQYF,TGTGCCAGTAGTGGCCGGGACAGGGCCTACGAGCAGTACTTC